This T cell receptor beta chain is drawn from a study of regulatory T cells in long-lasting Graves disease. HTBI primers from iRepertoire and Arm-PCR of CDR3 regions yielded the TCR beta libraries. TCRdb reprocessed the multiplex PCR reads with MiXCR, giving one entry per CDR3 protein. The sample holds 300,000 to 400,000 distinct CDR3 sequences, 15% to 20% seen once. Time point meaning: newly diagnosed GD, antithyroid drugs for less than 3 months. With RNA extracted from PBMCs as input, the TCR library was made. The receptor was derived from a female donor with Graves disease. The source material was peripheral blood mononuclear cells (PBMCs), sampled at new diagnosis, from a patient treated with antithyroid drugs.

CDR3 sequence: CAWSVRMNTEAFF. In DNA, the CDR3 is TGTGCCTGGAGTGTGAGAATGAACACTGAAGCTTTCTTT. This chain links TRBV30 with TRBJ1-1; D gene uncertain. The CDR3 has 13 residues. Germline V gives CDR1 GTSNPN, CDR2 SVGIG (reference sequence). Trimming pared 0 bases from V and 0 bases from J, leaving 5 bases between.